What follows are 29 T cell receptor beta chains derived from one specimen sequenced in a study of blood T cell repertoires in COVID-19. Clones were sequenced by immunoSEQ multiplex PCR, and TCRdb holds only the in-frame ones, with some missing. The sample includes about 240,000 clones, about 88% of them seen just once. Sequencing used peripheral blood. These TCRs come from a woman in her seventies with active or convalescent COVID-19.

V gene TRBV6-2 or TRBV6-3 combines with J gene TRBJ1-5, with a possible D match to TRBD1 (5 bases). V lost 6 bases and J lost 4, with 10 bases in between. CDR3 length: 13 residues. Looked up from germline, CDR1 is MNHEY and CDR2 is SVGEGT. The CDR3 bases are TGTGCCAGCAGCCGCTCAGGGAATCAGCCCCAGCATTTT. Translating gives CASSRSGNQPQHF.

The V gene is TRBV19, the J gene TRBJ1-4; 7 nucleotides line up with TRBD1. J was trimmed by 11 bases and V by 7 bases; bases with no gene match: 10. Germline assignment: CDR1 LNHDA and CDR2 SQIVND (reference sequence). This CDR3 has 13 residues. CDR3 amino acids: CASNLGAGGKLFF. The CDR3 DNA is TGTGCCAGTAATCTGGGAGCAGGGGGGAAACTGTTTTTT.

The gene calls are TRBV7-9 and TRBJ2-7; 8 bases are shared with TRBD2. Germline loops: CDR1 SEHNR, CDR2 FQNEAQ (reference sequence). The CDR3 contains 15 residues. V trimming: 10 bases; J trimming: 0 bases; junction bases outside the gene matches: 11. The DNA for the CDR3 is TGTGCCATTGATAATAGCGGGGCCAGCTCCTACGAGCAGTACTTC. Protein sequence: CAIDNSGASSYEQYF.

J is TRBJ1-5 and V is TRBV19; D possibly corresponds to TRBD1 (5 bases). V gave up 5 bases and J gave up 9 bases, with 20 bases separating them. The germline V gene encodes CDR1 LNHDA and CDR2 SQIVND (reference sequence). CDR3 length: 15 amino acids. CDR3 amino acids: CASSPQGGGLGPQHF. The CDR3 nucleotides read TGTGCCAGTAGTCCCCAAGGCGGGGGTCTAGGGCCCCAGCATTTT.

This chain's CDR3 is CASSGGGALNTEAFF. DNA for the CDR3: TGTGCCAGCAGCGGCGGTGGGGCCCTAAACACTGAAGCTTTCTTT. The gene calls are TRBV5-4 and TRBJ1-1; tentative D call: TRBD1 (5 bases). Germline V gives CDR1 SGHNT, CDR2 YYREEE (reference sequence). With 4 bases removed from V and 2 bases from J, the gap between germline ends came to 15 bases. The CDR3 is 15 amino acids.

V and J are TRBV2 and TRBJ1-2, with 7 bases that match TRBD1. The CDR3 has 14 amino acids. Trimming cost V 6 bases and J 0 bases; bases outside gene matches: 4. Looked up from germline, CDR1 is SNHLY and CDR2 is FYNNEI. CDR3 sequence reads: CASSGTVTNYGYTF. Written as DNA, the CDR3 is TGTGCCAGCAGCGGGACAGTGACTAACTATGGCTACACCTTC.

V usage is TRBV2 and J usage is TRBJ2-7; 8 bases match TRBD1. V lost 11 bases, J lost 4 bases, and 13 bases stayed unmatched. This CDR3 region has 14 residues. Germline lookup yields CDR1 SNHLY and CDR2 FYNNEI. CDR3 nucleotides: TGTGCCTCCGCGTCTCTCAGGGGGCTGTACGAGCAGTACTTC. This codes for CASASLRGLYEQYF.

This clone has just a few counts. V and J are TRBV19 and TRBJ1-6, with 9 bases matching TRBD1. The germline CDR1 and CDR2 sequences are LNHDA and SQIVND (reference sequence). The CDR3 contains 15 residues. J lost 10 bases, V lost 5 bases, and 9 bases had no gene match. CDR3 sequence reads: CASSVTGGRGSPLHF. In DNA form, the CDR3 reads TGTGCCAGTAGTGTCACAGGGGGCAGGGGATCACCCCTCCACTTT. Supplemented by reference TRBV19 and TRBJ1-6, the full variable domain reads DGGITQSPKYLFRKEGQNVTLSCEQNLNHDAMYWYRQDPGQGLRLIYYSQIVNDFQKGDIAEGYSVSREKKESFPLTVTSAQKNPTAFYLCASSVTGGRGSPLHFGNGTRLTVT.

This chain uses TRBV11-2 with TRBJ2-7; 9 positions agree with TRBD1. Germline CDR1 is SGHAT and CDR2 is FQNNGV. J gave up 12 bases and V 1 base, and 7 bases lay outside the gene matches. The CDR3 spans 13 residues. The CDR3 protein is CASSLVWTGEGYF. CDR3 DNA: TGTGCCAGCAGCTTAGTGTGGACAGGGGAGGGGTACTTC.

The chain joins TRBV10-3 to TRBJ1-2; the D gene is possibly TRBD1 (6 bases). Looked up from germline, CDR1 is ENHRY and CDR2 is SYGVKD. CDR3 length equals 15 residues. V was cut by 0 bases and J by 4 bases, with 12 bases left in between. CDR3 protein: CAISESEQGFYGYTF. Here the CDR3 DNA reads TGTGCCATCAGTGAGTCAGAACAGGGCTTCTATGGCTACACCTTC.

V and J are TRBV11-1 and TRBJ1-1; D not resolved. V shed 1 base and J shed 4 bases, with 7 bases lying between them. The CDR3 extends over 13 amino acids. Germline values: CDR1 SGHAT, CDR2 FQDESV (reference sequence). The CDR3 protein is CASSLGGITEAFF. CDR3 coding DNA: TGTGCCAGCAGCTTAGGCGGTATCACTGAAGCTTTCTTT.

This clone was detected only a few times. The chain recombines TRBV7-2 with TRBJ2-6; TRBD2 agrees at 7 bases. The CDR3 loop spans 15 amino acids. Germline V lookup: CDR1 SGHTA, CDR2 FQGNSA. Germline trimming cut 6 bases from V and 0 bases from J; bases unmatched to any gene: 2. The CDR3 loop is CASRGDYSGANVLTF. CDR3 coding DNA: TGTGCCAGCAGAGGGGACTACTCTGGGGCCAACGTCCTGACTTTC.

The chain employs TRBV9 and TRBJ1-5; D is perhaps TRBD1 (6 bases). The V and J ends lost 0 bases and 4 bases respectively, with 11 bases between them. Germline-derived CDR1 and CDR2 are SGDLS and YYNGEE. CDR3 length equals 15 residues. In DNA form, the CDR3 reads TGTGCCAGCAGCGTAGAGGGGGTCCCGAATCAGCCCCAGCATTTT. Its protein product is CASSVEGVPNQPQHF. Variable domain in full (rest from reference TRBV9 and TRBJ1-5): DSGVTQTPKHLITATGQRVTLRCSPRSGDLSVYWYQQSLDQGLQFLIQYYNGEERAKGNILERFSAQQFPDLHSELNLSSLELGDSALYFCASSVEGVPNQPQHFGDGTRLSIL.

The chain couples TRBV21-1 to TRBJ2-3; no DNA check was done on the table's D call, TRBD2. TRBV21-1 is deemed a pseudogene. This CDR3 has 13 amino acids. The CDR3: CASKGGACGTQYF. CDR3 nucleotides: TGTGCCAGCAAGGGGGGGGCCTGTGGTACGCAGTATTTT.

The CDR3 coding sequence is TGTGCCAGCAGCTTCAGGGAAAACTATGGCTACACCTTC. It is translated as CASSFRENYGYTF. This chain joins TRBV11-2 and TRBJ1-2, with D perhaps matching TRBD1 (5 bases). The germline gives CDR1 SGHAT, CDR2 FQNNGV. The CDR3 runs 13 residues. V was pared by 3 bases and J by 2 bases, with 7 bases between.

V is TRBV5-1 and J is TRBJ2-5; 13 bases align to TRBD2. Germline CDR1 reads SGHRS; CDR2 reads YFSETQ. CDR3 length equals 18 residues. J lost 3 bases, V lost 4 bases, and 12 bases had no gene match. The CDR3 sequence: CASSPGLLAGGPEETQYF. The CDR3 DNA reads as TGCGCCAGCAGCCCCGGTCTACTAGCGGGGGGGCCTGAAGAGACCCAGTACTTC.

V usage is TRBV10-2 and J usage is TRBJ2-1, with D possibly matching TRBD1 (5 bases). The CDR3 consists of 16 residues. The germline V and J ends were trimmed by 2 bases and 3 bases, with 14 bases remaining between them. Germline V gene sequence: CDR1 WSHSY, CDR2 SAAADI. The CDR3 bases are TGCGCCAGCAGTGAGCGAAGGAGACAGAGCTACAATGAGCAGTTCTTC. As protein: CASSERRRQSYNEQFF.

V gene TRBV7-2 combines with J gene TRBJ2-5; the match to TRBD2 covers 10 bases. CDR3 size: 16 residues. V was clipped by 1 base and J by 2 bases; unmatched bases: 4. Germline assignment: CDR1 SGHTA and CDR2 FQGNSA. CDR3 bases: TGTGCCAGCAGCTTAGTAGCGGGGGGTGGACAAGAGACCCAGTACTTC. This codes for CASSLVAGGGQETQYF.

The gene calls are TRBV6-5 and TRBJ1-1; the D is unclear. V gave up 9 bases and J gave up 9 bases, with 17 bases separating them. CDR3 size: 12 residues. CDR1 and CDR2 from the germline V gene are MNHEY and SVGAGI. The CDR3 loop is CASNRSTLKAFF. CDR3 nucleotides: TGTGCCAGTAACAGATCCACCCTGAAAGCTTTCTTT.

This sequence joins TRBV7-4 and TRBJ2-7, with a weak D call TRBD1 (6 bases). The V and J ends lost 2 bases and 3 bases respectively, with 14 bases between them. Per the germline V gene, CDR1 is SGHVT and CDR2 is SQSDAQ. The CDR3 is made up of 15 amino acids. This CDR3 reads CASSLRMDSLYEQYF. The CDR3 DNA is TGTGCCAGCAGCTTACGAATGGACAGTCTCTACGAGCAGTACTTC.

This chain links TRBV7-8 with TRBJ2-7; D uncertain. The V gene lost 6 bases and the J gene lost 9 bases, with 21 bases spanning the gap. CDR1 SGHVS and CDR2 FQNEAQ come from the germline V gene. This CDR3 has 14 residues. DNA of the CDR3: TGTGCCAGCAGAACTCTTACGGGTTCCTCTGGGCAGTACTTC. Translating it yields CASRTLTGSSGQYF.

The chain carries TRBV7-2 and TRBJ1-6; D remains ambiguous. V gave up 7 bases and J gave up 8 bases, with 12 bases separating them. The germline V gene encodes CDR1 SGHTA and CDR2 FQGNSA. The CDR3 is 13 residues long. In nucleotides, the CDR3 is TGTGCCAGCACCCTACCTCCGGATTCACCCCTCCACTTT. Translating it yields CASTLPPDSPLHF.

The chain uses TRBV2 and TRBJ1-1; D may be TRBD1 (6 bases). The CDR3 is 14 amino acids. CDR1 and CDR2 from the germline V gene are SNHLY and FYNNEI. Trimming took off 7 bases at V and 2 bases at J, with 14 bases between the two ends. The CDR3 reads CASTEQGYNTEAFF. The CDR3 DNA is TGTGCCAGCACCGAGCAGGGGTATAACACTGAAGCTTTCTTT.

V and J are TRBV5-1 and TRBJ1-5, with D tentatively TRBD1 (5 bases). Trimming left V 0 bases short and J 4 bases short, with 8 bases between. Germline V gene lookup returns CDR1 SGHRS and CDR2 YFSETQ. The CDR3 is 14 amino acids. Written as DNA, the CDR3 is TGCGCCAGCAGCTTGGGACAGCTTAATCAGCCCCAGCATTTT. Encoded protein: CASSLGQLNQPQHF.

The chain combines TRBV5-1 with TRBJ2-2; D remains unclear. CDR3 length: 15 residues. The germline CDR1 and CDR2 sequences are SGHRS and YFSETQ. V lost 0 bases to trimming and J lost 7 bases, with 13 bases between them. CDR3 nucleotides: TGCGCCAGCAGCTTGGATGGGCGCGCAGACGGGGAGCTGTTTTTT. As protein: CASSLDGRADGELFF.

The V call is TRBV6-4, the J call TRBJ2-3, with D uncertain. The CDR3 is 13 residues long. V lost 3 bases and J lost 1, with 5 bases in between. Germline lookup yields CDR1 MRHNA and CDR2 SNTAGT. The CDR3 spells CASSEQGTDTQYF. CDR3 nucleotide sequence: TGTGCCAGCAGTGAGCAGGGCACAGATACGCAGTATTTT.

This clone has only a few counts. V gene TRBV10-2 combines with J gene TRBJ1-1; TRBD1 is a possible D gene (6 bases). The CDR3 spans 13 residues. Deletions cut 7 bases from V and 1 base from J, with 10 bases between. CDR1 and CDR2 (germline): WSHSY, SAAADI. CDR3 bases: TGCGCCAGCAATCAACAGGGGAACACTGAAGCTTTCTTT. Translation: CASNQQGNTEAFF.

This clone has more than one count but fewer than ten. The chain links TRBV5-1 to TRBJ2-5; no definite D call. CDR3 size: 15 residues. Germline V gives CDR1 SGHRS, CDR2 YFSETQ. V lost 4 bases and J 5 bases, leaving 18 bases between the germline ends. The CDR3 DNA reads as TGCGCCAGCAGCCCCCTCATTGTGCCCCGGGAGACCCAGTACTTC. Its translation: CASSPLIVPRETQYF.

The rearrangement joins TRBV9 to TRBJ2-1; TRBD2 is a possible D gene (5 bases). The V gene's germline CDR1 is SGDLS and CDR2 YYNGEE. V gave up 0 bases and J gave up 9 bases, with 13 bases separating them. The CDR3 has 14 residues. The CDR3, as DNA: TGTGCCAGCAGCGTAGCTACGGACTTTGGTGAGCAGTTCTTC. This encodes CASSVATDFGEQFF.